Sequencing of this T cell receptor beta chain was carried out in a study of cytomegalovirus exposure and HLA in healthy donors. Findings and limits, study-wide: Subsequent analysis found a tendency for first-cohort TCR clusters to co-occur within the 110 or so validation repertoires. A few CMV-associated chains were confirmed in vitro to be specific for CMV antigens. With high specificity and sensitivity, the classifier reportedly diagnosed cytomegalovirus status.

Measured with immunoSEQ multiplex PCR; TCRdb has only the in-frame clones, and not every one. The table has fewer than 350,000 clones, 88% seen once. CDR3 length: 15 amino acids. The J segment lost 2 bases and the V segment lost 7 bases, leaving 11 bases of the junction unmatched. Germline CDR1 is MNHEY and CDR2 is SVGAGI. Comments on this clone: Its target is not known.

This TCR was sampled from a woman aged 18-29 years in good health and CMV-seronegative. The sample taken for sequencing was PBMCs. The chain couples TRBV6-5 to TRBJ2-7; TRBD2 aligns across 7 bases. This chain's CDR3 is CASTPGGGTTYEQYF. For the CDR3, the DNA is TGTGCCAGCACCCCAGGCGGGGGAACTACCTACGAGCAGTACTTC.